The TCR beta chain under discussion was sequenced for a study of T cell repertoires in cytomegalovirus infection. About the research overall: CMV infection and matching HLA type were both indicated by public TCR beta signatures.

TCRdb itself ran the reads through MiXCR, one entry per CDR3 protein. The sample includes about 240,000 distinct CDR3 sequences, around 6.6% of them seen just once. Germline CDR1 is DFQATT and CDR2 is SNEGSKA (reference sequence). V shed 3 bases and J shed 0 bases, with 5 bases lying between them. There are 12 residues in the CDR3. Study findings and constraints: Dominant in the ex vivo response were TCR beta clonotypes restricted by HLA-C and specific for CMV.

This clonotype was counted a few times. Its antigen is still unknown. The chain uses TRBV20-1 and TRBJ1-1; D is possibly TRBD1 (5 bases). This TCR derives from a human donor in good health (CMV status not recorded). Some clones in this sample may be carry-over from other donors' samples. The sample was PBMCs. Here the CDR3 DNA reads TGCAGTGCTAGCAGGGTGAACACTGAAGCTTTCTTT. This encodes CSASRVNTEAFF.